The clone carrying this TCR beta chain was seen only once. Profiled with immunoSEQ multiplex PCR; TCRdb holds only in-frame clones, not every one. Among 130,000 to 150,000 clones, 84% were seen once, and the ten largest hold under 7%. The data were taken from a study of blood T cell repertoires in COVID-19. This CDR3 region has 15 residues. Germline values: CDR1 SGHRS, CDR2 YFSETQ. Unmatched junction bases numbered 8, after V lost 4 bases and J lost 4 bases. Material for sequencing was PBMCs or T cells enriched from blood (not recorded which). The sequence came from a woman between 50 and 59 years old who had been exposed to COVID-19. The gene calls are TRBV5-1 and TRBJ2-5; 9 bases are shared with TRBD1. CDR3 sequence (DNA): TGCGCCAGCAGCCCGGCCGGGACAGGGATAGAGACCCAGTACTTC. It is translated as CASSPAGTGIETQYF.